This is a list of T cell receptor beta chains from one sample in a study of blood T cell repertoires in COVID-19. Only in-frame clones appear in the TCRdb table, and some are missing; sequencing was by immunoSEQ multiplex PCR. The sample holds under 500,000 clones, nearly 90% seen once. The sequencing sample was made of PBMCs or T cells enriched from blood (not recorded which). The receptors here all came from a young woman with acute COVID-19. Each CDR3 is given with its conserved first and last residue. The D gene is left open where the match is weak. Rows give clone size only sometimes, using once, few, many, or a class for an expanded clone.

D	size	J	V	CDR3	DNA
NA	NA	TRBJ1-1	TRBV6-5	CASRIQVDTEAFF	TGTGCCAGCAGGATACAGGTGGACACTGAAGCTTTCTTT
NA	NA	TRBJ1-1	TRBV10-3	CAISVTGQLRTEAFF	TGTGCCATCAGTGTTACCGGACAGCTGAGGACTGAAGCTTTCTTT
TRBD2	NA	TRBJ2-1	TRBV7-2	CASSLVSGRGNEQFF	TGTGCCAGCAGCTTAGTTAGCGGGAGGGGGAATGAGCAGTTCTTC
NA	NA	TRBJ2-4	TRBV19	CASTPGGNIQYF	TGTGCCAGTACTCCTGGGGGGAACATTCAGTACTTC
TRBD1	NA	TRBJ2-7	TRBV19	CASSIGTGSYEQYF	TGTGCCAGTAGTATAGGGACAGGGTCCTACGAGCAGTACTTC
NA	NA	TRBJ1-4	TRBV27	CASSGPAGTAGLREKLFF	TGTGCCAGCAGCGGGCCCGCCGGGACGGCGGGGTTGCGAGAAAAACTGTTTTTT
TRBD1	NA	TRBJ1-3	TRBV30	CAWTPGTGLDTIYF	TGTGCCTGGACACCCGGGACAGGGTTGGACACCATATATTTT
TRBD2	NA	TRBJ2-7	TRBV6-2/TRBV6-3	CASSRGTSGLGEQYF	TGTGCCAGCAGCAGGGGGACTAGCGGTCTTGGAGAGCAGTACTTC
TRBD2	NA	TRBJ2-3	TRBV6-2/TRBV6-3	CASSYSASGSADTQYF	TGTGCCAGCAGTTACTCGGCTAGCGGGAGCGCAGATACGCAGTATTTT
TRBD2	once	TRBJ2-7	TRBV7-9	CASSFGTTLTYEQYF	TGTGCCAGCAGCTTCGGGACTACTTTAACCTACGAGCAGTACTTC
NA	NA	TRBJ2-6	TRBV27	CASKGVSGANVLTF	TGTGCCAGCAAGGGGGTCTCTGGGGCCAACGTCCTGACTTTC
NA	few	TRBJ2-1	TRBV5-1	CASSFQGFEQFF	TGCGCCAGCAGCTTCCAGGGATTTGAGCAGTTCTTC
TRBD1	NA	TRBJ1-4	TRBV7-9	CASSSTGGNEKLFF	TGTGCCAGCAGCTCTACAGGGGGTAACGAAAAACTGTTTTTT
NA	few	TRBJ1-1	TRBV12-3/TRBV12-4	CASSQRTVEAFF	TGTGCCAGCAGTCAACGGACAGTTGAAGCTTTCTTT
TRBD1	NA	TRBJ2-7	TRBV7-9	CASSSSGTAPYEQYF	TGTGCCAGCAGCTCATCCGGGACAGCGCCCTACGAGCAGTACTTC
NA	NA	TRBJ1-1	TRBV28	CASGEGKAFF	TGTGCCAGCGGAGAAGGTAAAGCTTTCTTT
NA	NA	TRBJ1-5	TRBV19	CASSMGFTNQPQHF	TGTGCCAGTAGTATGGGCTTTACCAATCAGCCCCAGCATTTT
NA	NA	TRBJ1-2	TRBV7-8	CASSLIPRNDYGYTF	TGTGCCAGCAGCTTAATTCCGAGGAACGACTATGGCTACACCTTC
TRBD1	once	TRBJ1-3	TRBV28	CASSFSGQLSGNTIYF	TGTGCCAGCAGTTTTTCGGGACAGCTCTCTGGAAACACCATATATTTT
TRBD2	NA	TRBJ2-5	TRBV6-5	CASSYTAGGLPETQYF	TGTGCCAGCAGTTACACAGCGGGGGGGCTTCCAGAGACCCAGTACTTC
NA	NA	TRBJ1-1	TRBV2	CASSDTRNTEAFF	TGTGCCAGCAGTGACACAAGAAACACTGAAGCTTTCTTT
NA	NA	TRBJ2-1	TRBV10-3	CAIRADKFHNEQFF	TGTGCCATCAGGGCCGACAAGTTTCACAATGAGCAGTTCTTC
NA	NA	TRBJ1-5	TRBV19	CASSIVWLRQNSNQPQHF	TGTGCCAGTAGTATAGTATGGCTCCGACAGAATAGCAATCAGCCCCAGCATTTT
NA	NA	TRBJ1-3	TRBV9	CASSVGSAGSGNTIYF	TGTGCCAGCAGCGTAGGAAGTGCCGGCTCTGGAAACACCATATATTTT
NA	NA	TRBJ2-7	TRBV4-3	CASSQRNSGTYEQYF	TGCGCCAGCAGCCAGCGGAATAGCGGCACCTACGAGCAGTACTTC
TRBD1	once	TRBJ2-7	TRBV30	CAWSAGQGYEQYF	TGTGCCTGGAGCGCCGGACAGGGCTACGAGCAGTACTTC
NA	NA	TRBJ1-2	TRBV6-2/TRBV6-3	CASSYSRTVDGYTF	TGTGCCAGCAGTTACTCCCGGACAGTGGATGGCTACACCTTC
TRBD2	NA	TRBJ2-1	TRBV19	CASSSSGGSYNEQFF	TGTGCCAGTAGTTCTAGCGGGGGGTCCTACAATGAGCAGTTCTTC
TRBD1	few	TRBJ1-2	TRBV2	CASSPGQPGDYGYTF	TGTGCCAGCTCCCCGGGACAGCCCGGGGACTATGGCTACACCTTC
NA	NA	TRBJ1-2	TRBV6-5	CASSSHLDPGREGYTF	TGTGCCAGCAGTTCCCACCTAGACCCGGGGAGAGAGGGCTACACCTTC
NA	NA	TRBJ2-7	TRBV4-1	CASSQGPEQYF	TGCGCCAGCAGCCAAGGTCCTGAGCAGTACTTC
TRBD2	NA	TRBJ2-1	TRBV29-1	CSVTSGSLNEQFF	TGCAGCGTCACTAGCGGGAGCCTCAATGAGCAGTTCTTC
NA	NA	TRBJ1-6	TRBV10-1	CATSPTLGRSPLHF	TGCGCCACCTCACCGACTTTGGGGAGGTCACCCCTCCACTTT
NA	once	TRBJ2-1	TRBV7-6	CASSLATGSSEQFF	TGTGCCAGCAGCTTAGCAACAGGGAGCAGTGAGCAGTTCTTC
NA	NA	TRBJ2-7	TRBV5-6	CASSWGQGLYEQYF	TGTGCCAGCAGCTGGGGGCAGGGGCTCTACGAGCAGTACTTC
TRBD2	NA	TRBJ2-3	TRBV7-2	CASSLVSGGFADTQYF	TGTGCCAGCAGCTTAGTGAGCGGGGGGTTTGCAGATACGCAGTATTTT
TRBD1	NA	TRBJ1-1	TRBV15	CATSRRQGLSVYTEAFF	TGTGCCACCAGCAGGAGACAGGGGCTTAGCGTTTACACTGAAGCTTTCTTT
TRBD2	NA	TRBJ2-1	TRBV24-1	CATRDASGRFEQFF	TGTGCCACCAGGGACGCTAGCGGGAGATTTGAGCAGTTCTTC
TRBD1	few	TRBJ1-1	TRBV5-4	CASSSKTGTEAFF	TGTGCCAGCAGCTCCAAGACAGGGACTGAAGCTTTCTTT
NA	NA	TRBJ2-1	TRBV6-4	CASSRGVVSSYNEQFF	TGTGCCAGCAGCCGTGGTGTCGTGAGCTCCTACAATGAGCAGTTCTTC
TRBD1	NA	TRBJ1-2	TRBV6-2/TRBV6-3	CASSQERQGRGYTF	TGTGCCAGCAGTCAAGAACGACAGGGGCGCGGCTACACCTTC